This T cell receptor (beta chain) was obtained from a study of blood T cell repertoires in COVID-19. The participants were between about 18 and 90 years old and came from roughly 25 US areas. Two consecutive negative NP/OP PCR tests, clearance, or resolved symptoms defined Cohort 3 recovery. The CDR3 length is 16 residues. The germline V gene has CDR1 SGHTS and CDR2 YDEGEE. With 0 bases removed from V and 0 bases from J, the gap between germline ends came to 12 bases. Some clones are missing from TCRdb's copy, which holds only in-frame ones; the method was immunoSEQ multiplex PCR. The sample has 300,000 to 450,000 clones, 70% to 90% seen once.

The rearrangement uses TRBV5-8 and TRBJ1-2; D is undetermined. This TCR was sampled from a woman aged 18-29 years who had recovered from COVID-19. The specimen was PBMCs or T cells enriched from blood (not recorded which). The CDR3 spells CASSLVVGGANYGYTF. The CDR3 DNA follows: TGTGCCAGCAGCTTGGTAGTAGGAGGCGCTAACTATGGCTACACCTTC.